This T cell receptor (beta chain) is drawn from a study of T-cell reconstitution after alpha-beta-depleted transplantation in children. Unique molecular identifiers were incorporated into the prepared TCRbeta library. Using its own MiXCR run on the PCR reads, TCRdb lists one record per CDR3 protein. The sample has about 540,000 distinct CDR3 sequences, about 18% seen once. The source is a human donor who donated a stem cell graft to a child with acute lymphoblastic leukemia. The sample in question was PBMCs from the stem cell graft donor, obtained from the stem cell graft.

CDR3 residues: CATSRQGINQPQHF. CDR3 nucleotides: TGTGCCACCAGCAGACAGGGGATCAATCAGCCCCAGCATTTT. The chain employs TRBV15 and TRBJ1-5; a weak D match, TRBD1 (6 bases). Deletions cut 2 bases from V and 3 bases from J, with 8 bases between. The CDR3 sequence is 14 residues long. Germline V CDR1 and CDR2: LNHNV, YYDKDF (reference sequence). Looking up the rest from reference TRBV15 and TRBJ1-5 gives the full variable domain: DAMVIQNPRYQVTQFGKPVTLSCSQTLNHNVMYWYQQKSSQAPKLLFHYYDKDFNNEADTPDNFQSRRPNTSFCFLDIRSPGLGDTAMYLCATSRQGINQPQHFGDGTRLSIL.